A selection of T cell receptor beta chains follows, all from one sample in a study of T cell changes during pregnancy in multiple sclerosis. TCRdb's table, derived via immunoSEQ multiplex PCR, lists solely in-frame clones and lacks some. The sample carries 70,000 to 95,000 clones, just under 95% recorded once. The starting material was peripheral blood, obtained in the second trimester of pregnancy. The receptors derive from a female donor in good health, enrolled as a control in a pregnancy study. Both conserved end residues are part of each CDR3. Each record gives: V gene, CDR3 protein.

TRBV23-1,CAWQFGQGSRNTEAFF
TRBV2,CAINDRGNTEAFF
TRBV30,CAWSVTGSTEAFF
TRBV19,CASSTVGQMVNTEAFF
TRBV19,CASSMDYTDTQYF
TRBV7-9,CASSWGTGVGEQYF
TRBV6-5,CASSYSGTGTPQHF
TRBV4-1,CASSPLEYRANTDTQYF
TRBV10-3,CAISVSVNSNQPQHF
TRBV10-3,CATGPGQDTEAFF
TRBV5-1,CASGEGLLSGNIQYF
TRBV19,CASSRSLTRTGVEKLFF
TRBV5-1,CASSPATGTYEQYF
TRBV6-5,CASSYLLTGVGETQYF
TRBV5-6,CASRQTGSYYGYTF
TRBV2,CASSMSHRQAYNEQFF
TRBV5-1,CASSLSDGPGVNTEAFF
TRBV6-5,CASSYSRDTSYNEQFF
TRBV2,CASSEEAGGYEQYF
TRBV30,CAWSFLQGTNGYTF
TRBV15,CATSQGRETQYF
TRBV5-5,CASSLAVGIGSLLNIQYF
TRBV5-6,CASSPRGLNYGYTF
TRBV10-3,CAIRRGGGGTEAFF
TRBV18,CASSPQTGYTGELFF
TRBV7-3,CASSAGAGPYGYTF
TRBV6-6,CASSYSTETGNTIYF
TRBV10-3,CAIRPDLGTADYTF
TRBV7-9,CASSLLNEQFF
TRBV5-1,CASTLGASGTDTQYF
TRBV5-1,CASSLDVTSVHEQYF
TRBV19,CASSLRGDNSPLHF
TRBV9,CASSRSEPWPQYF
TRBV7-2,CASSGTGVSIQYF
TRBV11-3,CASSSGGTANTEAFF
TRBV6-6,CASSSLGPGELFF
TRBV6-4,CASSDSLGVQPQHF
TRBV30,CAWISGTNTGELFF
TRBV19,CASSSGFSYGYTF
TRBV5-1,CASSYSGGQETQYF
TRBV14,CASSPLGGAGYEQYF
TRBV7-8,CASSPRGASTEAFF
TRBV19,CASSILPRTRPPGYTF
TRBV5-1,CASSLARGAGRDTEAFF
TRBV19,CASSIVAGASYEQYF
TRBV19,CASSIPVASSRLPARRFF
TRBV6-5,CASSRDLGGEAFF
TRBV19,CASSTNNQETQYF
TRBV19,CASSIAGRASYEQYF
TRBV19,CASSRQGHEQFF
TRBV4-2,CASSQDRAGGPSDTQYF
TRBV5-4,CASRAGTGGNTEAFF
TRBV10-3,CAISGEPETKEAFF
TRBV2,CASGGSQGLTEAFF
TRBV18,CASSPDRQRPQHF
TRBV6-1,CASNLDRGNQPQHF
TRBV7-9,CASSLYGGSYNEQFF
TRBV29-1,CSVDGPHGYTF
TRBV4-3,CASSQGGGATFYEQFF
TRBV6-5,CASRRGQGNYGYTF